This T cell receptor (beta chain) was obtained from a study of metastatic and nonmetastatic thyroid tumors. As for the study in general: Blood and tumor or nodule tissue repertoires from malignant and benign thyroid patients were compared.

All patients were untreated before thyroid surgery. This clone counts as medium-sized. The CDR3 extends over 14 amino acids. CDR1 and CDR2 from the germline V gene are MGHRA and YSYEKL. V was shortened by 0 bases and J by 5 bases, with 9 bases between the two germline ends. Authors' analysis steps: Construction of a distant-metastasis classifier for papillary thyroid cancer relied on CDR3 differences across clinicopathological groups. TCRdb re-called clones from the PCR reads using MiXCR. The V and J calls shown here were made by TCRdb, not taken from the authors' results. This sample has about 18,000 clones; 21% occur once, and the top ten carry about a sixth.

This chain links TRBV4-1 with TRBJ2-3; D is unresolved. This TCR was sampled from a female donor with papillary thyroid cancer or a benign thyroid nodule (not recorded which). Some clones in this sample may be carry-over from other donors' samples. Sample: tumor tissue. This CDR3 is CASSQERGGDTQYF. DNA for the CDR3: TGCGCCAGCAGCCAAGAGAGAGGTGGAGATACGCAGTATTTT.